The 32 T cell receptor beta chains below come from one sample, sequenced in a study of lymphopenia after photon versus proton radiotherapy. Assay: immunoSEQ multiplex PCR; the TCRdb copy retains only in-frame clones and omits some. The table shows tens of thousands of clones, with around four fifths occurring only once. Material: peripheral blood, obtained from a patient treated with photon-based radiotherapy. These receptors were obtained from a woman between 45 and 65 years old with pancreatic cancer.

In this sample, this clone turned up a few times. This chain connects TRBV15 to TRBJ2-4; maybe TRBD2 (5 bases). The CDR3 has 12 amino acids. Trimming stripped 6 bases from V and 7 bases from J, with 10 bases between. CDR1 and CDR2 from the germline V gene are LNHNV and YYDKDF (reference sequence). The CDR3 reads CATSEGSNIQYF. The CDR3 bases are TGTGCCACCAGTGAGGGATCCAACATTCAGTACTTC.

V and J are TRBV19 and TRBJ2-1, with a weak D call TRBD2 (5 bases). Germline-derived CDR1 and CDR2 are LNHDA and SQIVND (reference sequence). The CDR3 totals 15 residues. Trimming stripped 6 bases from V and 0 bases from J, with 12 bases between. The chain's CDR3 is CASRDRTYSYNEQFF. CDR3 coding DNA: TGTGCCAGTAGGGATCGGACTTACTCCTACAATGAGCAGTTCTTC. The full variable domain, completed using reference TRBV19 and TRBJ2-1, is DGGITQSPKYLFRKEGQNVTLSCEQNLNHDAMYWYRQDPGQGLRLIYYSQIVNDFQKGDIAEGYSVSREKKESFPLTVTSAQKNPTAFYLCASRDRTYSYNEQFFGPGTRLTVL.

This chain connects TRBV25-1 to TRBJ2-2, with 11 nucleotides matching TRBD1. J gave up 5 bases and V 4 bases, and 3 bases lay outside the gene matches. The CDR3 is 15 amino acids. Per germline, CDR1 MGHDK and CDR2 SYGVNS. CDR3 nucleotide sequence: TGTGCCAGCAGTGCCGGGACAGGGGGTACCGGGGAGCTGTTTTTT. Its translation: CASSAGTGGTGELFF. The whole variable domain, remainder taken from reference TRBV25-1 and TRBJ2-2, is EADIYQTPRYLVIGTGKKITLECSQTMGHDKMYWYQQDPGMELHLIHYSYGVNSTEKGDLSSESTVSRIRTEHFPLTLESARPSHTSQYLCASSAGTGGTGELFFGEGSRLTVL.

The genes are TRBV2 and TRBJ1-1; no firm D call. CDR3 length: 14 amino acids. The germline gives CDR1 SNHLY, CDR2 FYNNEI. Trimming took 4 bases from V and 1 from J, leaving 10 bases between them. CDR3 in DNA: TGTGCCAGCAGTGGGAGTCGGAGGAACACTGAAGCTTTCTTT. Its translation: CASSGSRRNTEAFF.

The chain is built from TRBV27 and TRBJ2-5, with 10 bases that match TRBD2. The junction had 10 bases not matched to a gene; V was cut back by 6 bases and J by 3 bases. Germline CDR1 and CDR2: MNHEY and SMNVEV (reference sequence). CDR3 length: 16 amino acids. CDR3 sequence: CASRTAALAGKETQYF. The DNA for the CDR3 is TGTGCCAGCAGGACCGCAGCACTAGCGGGGAAAGAGACCCAGTACTTC.

This chain uses TRBV15 with TRBJ2-7; TRBD2 aligns across 8 bases. Germline lookup yields CDR1 LNHNV and CDR2 YYDKDF (reference sequence). This CDR3 has 16 residues. Trimming took 1 base from V and 4 from J; bases not matched to a gene: 9. The CDR3 region has the DNA TGTGCCACCAGCAGAGGCCAGAGCGGGAGCGGATACGAGCAGTACTTC. Translated, it gives CATSRGQSGSGYEQYF.

The chain links TRBV5-5 to TRBJ2-7; 13 nucleotides match TRBD2. Germline CDR1 is SGHKS and CDR2 is YYEKEE (reference sequence). J gave up 3 bases and V 0 bases, and 0 bases lay outside the gene matches. There are 15 residues in the CDR3. The CDR3 is CASSLGLAGGYEQYF. The CDR3 DNA reads as TGTGCCAGCAGCTTGGGACTAGCGGGAGGCTACGAGCAGTACTTC.

The V call is TRBV18, the J call TRBJ1-2; no clear D. The CDR3 is 16 residues long. V lost 3 bases and J lost 3, with 17 bases in between. CDR1 and CDR2 (germline): KGHSH, LQKENI. CDR3 region: CASSPEIHPGDYGYTF. The CDR3 nucleotides are TGTGCCAGCTCACCTGAGATTCATCCAGGAGACTATGGCTACACCTTC.

The chain is built from TRBV6-5 and TRBJ1-2, with D tentatively TRBD1 (5 bases). The CDR3 extends over 14 amino acids. Trimming shortened V by 5 bases and J by 4 bases, and 14 bases separated the two germline ends. Germline CDR1 reads MNHEY; CDR2 reads SVGAGI. The DNA of the CDR3 is TGTGCCAGCAGTCCTACTGGGACCGGCTATGGCTACACCTTC. Its protein is CASSPTGTGYGYTF.

The CDR3 bases are TGCGCCAGCAGCTTGGGGACTAGCGGACTCGAGACCCAGTACTTC. Protein sequence: CASSLGTSGLETQYF. The chain recombines TRBV5-1 with TRBJ2-5; 10 nucleotides line up with TRBD2. This CDR3 spans 15 amino acids. With V trimmed by 0 bases and J by 5 bases, 4 bases remained unmatched. Germline loops: CDR1 SGHRS, CDR2 YFSETQ.

The V call is TRBV6-5, the J call TRBJ2-2; D remains unclear. The V end lost 5 bases, the J end lost 8 bases, and 12 bases lay between the germline ends. CDR3 length equals 13 residues. The germline V gene has CDR1 MNHEY and CDR2 SVGAGI. In DNA form, the CDR3 reads TGTGCCAGCAGTCTCCGTTGGGCAGGGGAGCTGTTTTTT. It encodes CASSLRWAGELFF.

This chain connects TRBV28 to TRBJ1-1; weak D call: TRBD1 (5 bases). The V end lost 7 bases, the J end lost 4 bases, and 13 bases lay between the germline ends. The CDR3 extends over 13 amino acids. Germline assignment: CDR1 MDHEN and CDR2 SYDVKM. The CDR3 loop reads CASTTGARTEAFF. The CDR3 coding sequence is TGTGCCAGCACCACCGGGGCGCGCACTGAAGCTTTCTTT.

The V gene is TRBV7-2, the J gene TRBJ2-6; D unresolved. Trimming left V 4 bases short and J 4 bases short, with 2 bases between. The CDR3 is 12 residues long. Germline V CDR1 and CDR2: SGHTA, FQGNSA. CDR3 protein: CASSSGANVLTF. The CDR3 nucleotides are TGTGCCAGCAGCTCGGGGGCCAACGTCCTGACTTTC.

The chain recombines TRBV28 with TRBJ1-2; D uncertain. Looked up from germline, CDR1 is MDHEN and CDR2 is SYDVKM. The CDR3 spans 14 residues. Trimming removed 7 bases from V and 4 bases from J, with 16 bases in between. The CDR3 sequence is CASTPQSPSYGYTF. The CDR3 bases are TGTGCCAGCACACCTCAGTCCCCGTCCTATGGCTACACCTTC.

The gene calls are TRBV30 and TRBJ2-3; the D is unclear. Per the germline V gene, CDR1 is GTSNPN and CDR2 is SVGIG (reference sequence). The CDR3 is 14 amino acids. V shed 3 bases and J shed 1 base, with 11 bases lying between them. The CDR3 sequence: CAWSADLGTDTQYF. The CDR3 DNA reads TGTGCCTGGAGCGCCGATTTGGGCACAGATACGCAGTATTTT.

J is TRBJ2-7 and V is TRBV27, with TRBD1 identical over 9 bases. Unmatched junction bases numbered 25, after V lost 1 base and J lost 3 bases. The CDR3 has 22 amino acids. CDR1 and CDR2 (germline): MNHEY, SMNVEV (reference sequence). The CDR3 sequence: CASSLLTPTSGGTGSLYYEQYF. CDR3 DNA sequence: TGTGCCAGCAGTTTATTAACCCCTACGAGTGGGGGGACAGGGTCCCTTTACTACGAGCAGTACTTC.

The chain is built from TRBV4-3 and TRBJ1-1, with 9 bases that match TRBD1. The CDR3 runs to 18 residues. V dropped 0 bases and J dropped 0; count of bases not matched to a gene: 8. Germline CDR1 LGHNA, CDR2 YSLEER. CDR3 bases: TGCGCCAGCAGCCAAGAAGGGACCCGGACAGGGGTGAACACTGAAGCTTTCTTT. This sequence encodes CASSQEGTRTGVNTEAFF.

The chain couples TRBV9 to TRBJ2-3; D gene unclear. V lost 4 bases and J lost 1, with 4 bases in between. CDR3 length equals 12 residues. Germline CDR1 reads SGDLS; CDR2 reads YYNGEE. This CDR3 reads CASSPRTDTQYF. CDR3 DNA sequence: TGTGCCAGCAGCCCTCGCACAGATACGCAGTATTTT.

DNA of the CDR3: TGCGCCAGCAGCTTGGGGACCACCGGGACAAGCAATCAGCCCCAGCATTTT. Translation gives CASSLGTTGTSNQPQHF. This chain links TRBV5-1 with TRBJ1-5, with D possibly TRBD1 on 6 matching bases. This CDR3 comprises 17 residues. CDR1 is SGHRS and CDR2 is YFSETQ in the germline V gene. The V and J ends lost 0 bases and 1 base respectively, with 14 bases between them.

The V gene is TRBV11-2, the J gene TRBJ2-7; possibly TRBD2 for D (6 bases). CDR1 and CDR2 (germline): SGHAT, FQNNGV. CDR3 length: 13 amino acids. V was shortened by 5 bases and J by 7 bases, with 15 bases between the two germline ends. Written as DNA, the CDR3 is TGTGCCAGCAGCGATGGGAGGTTGGGAGAGCAGTACTTC. This gives the protein CASSDGRLGEQYF.

The chain employs TRBV9 and TRBJ2-7; D is perhaps TRBD1 or TRBD2 (5 bases each). Looked up from germline, CDR1 is SGDLS and CDR2 is YYNGEE. The CDR3 has 14 residues. V dropped 0 bases and J dropped 5 bases, with 12 bases sitting between them. DNA for the CDR3: TGTGCCAGCAGCGTAGAAGGGGTGCGGGACGAGCAGTACTTC. Amino acid sequence: CASSVEGVRDEQYF. Variable domain in full (rest from reference TRBV9 and TRBJ2-7): DSGVTQTPKHLITATGQRVTLRCSPRSGDLSVYWYQQSLDQGLQFLIQYYNGEERAKGNILERFSAQQFPDLHSELNLSSLELGDSALYFCASSVEGVRDEQYFGPGTRLTVT.

The chain combines TRBV19 with TRBJ2-3; D is perhaps TRBD1 (6 bases). V lost 7 bases and J lost 8, with 16 bases in between. The CDR3 spans 13 residues. CDR1 is LNHDA and CDR2 is SQIVND in the germline V gene (reference sequence). CDR3 amino acids: CASIEGVGGTQYF. CDR3 DNA sequence: TGTGCCAGTATAGAGGGGGTTGGGGGTACGCAGTATTTT. The full variable domain, its missing parts supplied by reference TRBV19 and TRBJ2-3, is DGGITQSPKYLFRKEGQNVTLSCEQNLNHDAMYWYRQDPGQGLRLIYYSQIVNDFQKGDIAEGYSVSREKKESFPLTVTSAQKNPTAFYLCASIEGVGGTQYFGPGTRLTVL.

V is TRBV7-2 and J is TRBJ2-2; D is unclear. Germline CDR1 and CDR2: SGHTA and FQGNSA. The CDR3 runs to 13 residues. V lost 1 base and J lost 7, with 7 bases in between. DNA of the CDR3: TGTGCCAGCAGCTTAGGGCGGAACGGGGAGCTGTTTTTT. Protein: CASSLGRNGELFF.

J is TRBJ1-4 and V is TRBV30; no definite D call. Germline V lookup: CDR1 GTSNPN, CDR2 SVGIG (reference sequence). This CDR3 spans 13 amino acids. V was cut by 3 bases and J by 3 bases, with 8 bases left in between. The CDR3 DNA is TGTGCCTGGAGAGCCCCGGCTAATGAAAAACTGTTTTTT. It encodes CAWRAPANEKLFF.

The rearrangement joins TRBV5-8 to TRBJ2-7, with D maybe TRBD1 (6 bases). V lost 4 bases and J 1 base, leaving 15 bases between the germline ends. This CDR3 comprises 15 residues. The V gene's germline CDR1 is SGHTS and CDR2 YDEGEE. The DNA for the CDR3 is TGTGCCAGCAGCCTTAGACAGGACCCGTCCTACGAGCAGTACTTC. Translation: CASSLRQDPSYEQYF.

V usage is TRBV19 and J usage is TRBJ2-5; the D gene could be TRBD1 or TRBD2 (5 bases each). Per germline, CDR1 LNHDA and CDR2 SQIVND (reference sequence). The CDR3 totals 15 residues. V shed 2 bases and J shed 7 bases, with 17 bases lying between them. CDR3 bases: TGTGCCAGTAGTATATCCCGGGACGGCTCCGTGACCCAGTACTTC. It yields the protein CASSISRDGSVTQYF.

The chain carries TRBV7-6 and TRBJ2-5; 7 bases are a match to TRBD1. CDR1 and CDR2 from the germline V gene are SGHVS and FNYEAQ. The CDR3 runs 15 residues. V dropped 6 bases and J dropped 7; count of bases not matched to a gene: 14. The CDR3 nucleotides are TGTGCCAGCAGTTTAACTCCCGGGACAGTCGGGACCCAGTACTTC. Its protein product is CASSLTPGTVGTQYF.

The genes are TRBV19 and TRBJ2-3, with TRBD2 identical over 9 bases. The CDR3 contains 15 residues. The germline V gene has CDR1 LNHDA and CDR2 SQIVND (reference sequence). The V segment lost 3 bases and the J segment 4 bases; nucleotides outside the gene matches: 5. The CDR3 DNA sequence: TGTGCCAGTAGTATTAGCGGGAGAGGAGCAGATACGCAGTATTTT. Protein product: CASSISGRGADTQYF. The entire variable domain, with the rest obtained from reference TRBV19 and TRBJ2-3, is as follows: DGGITQSPKYLFRKEGQNVTLSCEQNLNHDAMYWYRQDPGQGLRLIYYSQIVNDFQKGDIAEGYSVSREKKESFPLTVTSAQKNPTAFYLCASSISGRGADTQYFGPGTRLTVL.

This chain connects TRBV7-9 to TRBJ1-6; perhaps TRBD1 as D (6 bases). Germline V gives CDR1 SEHNR, CDR2 FQNEAQ (reference sequence). The V and J ends lost 5 bases and 7 bases respectively, with 18 bases between them. This CDR3 region has 16 residues. Written as DNA, the CDR3 is TGTGCCAGCAGCCTCCAGGCAATTGACAGGAATTCACCCCTCCACTTT. Protein product: CASSLQAIDRNSPLHF.

The CDR3 bases are TGTGCCAGCAGTTACTCCTGGAACACCGGGGAGCTGTTTTTT. This translates into CASSYSWNTGELFF. V and J are TRBV6-5 and TRBJ2-2; D unclear. Per the germline V gene, CDR1 is MNHEY and CDR2 is SVGAGI. Trimming shortened V by 0 bases and J by 1 base, and 3 bases separated the two germline ends. This CDR3 is built from 14 residues.

In this sample, this clone turned up a few times. CDR3: CASSPEPPGTGLTGELFF. For the CDR3, the DNA is TGTGCCAGCTCACCAGAACCCCCCGGGACAGGGCTCACCGGGGAGCTGTTTTTT. The chain employs TRBV18 and TRBJ2-2; the match to TRBD1 covers 9 bases. The CDR3 consists of 18 residues. Trimming removed 2 bases from V and 4 bases from J; junction bases left unmatched: 11. Germline assignment: CDR1 KGHSH and CDR2 LQKENI.

The chain links TRBV7-6 to TRBJ2-3, with 7 bases fitting TRBD2. The CDR3 consists of 16 residues. The J segment lost 4 bases and the V segment lost 5 bases, leaving 12 bases of the junction unmatched. The germline gives CDR1 SGHVS, CDR2 FNYEAQ. The CDR3, as DNA: TGTGCCAGCAGCCTAGGTGGCGGGAGAAGGTCAGATACGCAGTATTTT. Its translation: CASSLGGGRRSDTQYF.